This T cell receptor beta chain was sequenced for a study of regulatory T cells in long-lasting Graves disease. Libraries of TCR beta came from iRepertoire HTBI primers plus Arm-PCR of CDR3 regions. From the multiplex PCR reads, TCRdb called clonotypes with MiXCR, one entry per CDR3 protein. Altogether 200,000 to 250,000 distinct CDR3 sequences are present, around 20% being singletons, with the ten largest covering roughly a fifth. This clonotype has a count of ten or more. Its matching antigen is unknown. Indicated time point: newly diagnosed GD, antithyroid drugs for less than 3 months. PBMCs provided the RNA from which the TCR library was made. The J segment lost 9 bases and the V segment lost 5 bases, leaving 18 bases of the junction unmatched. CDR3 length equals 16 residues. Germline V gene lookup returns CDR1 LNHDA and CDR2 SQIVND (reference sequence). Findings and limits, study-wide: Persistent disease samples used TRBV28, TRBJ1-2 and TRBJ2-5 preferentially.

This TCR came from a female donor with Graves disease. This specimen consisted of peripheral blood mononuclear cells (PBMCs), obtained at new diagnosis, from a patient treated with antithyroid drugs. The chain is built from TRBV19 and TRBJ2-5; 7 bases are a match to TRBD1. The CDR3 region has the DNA TGTGCCAGTAGTGCCCTGGTCGCCACCGCCCAGGGGGCCCAGTACTTC. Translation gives CASSALVATAQGAQYF.